This TCR beta chain was documented in a study of T cell responses to AZD1222 COVID-19 vaccine. Study-wide results and limits: Repertoires in all cases were sampled only once the peak T cell response had passed. Unmutated variant regions are reportedly the target of nearly half of TCRs that are spike-specific.

V lost 2 bases, J lost 7 bases, and 12 bases lay in between. In germline, CDR1 is MNHEY, CDR2 SVGEGT. The CDR3 sequence is 15 residues long. A remark on this clone: The antigen remains unidentified.

TCRdb keeps only in-frame clones here, not all; method: immunoSEQ multiplex PCR. In the table there are 100,000 to 130,000 clones, around 84% of which are singletons. The receptor was isolated from an adult in good health. This chain links TRBV6-2 or TRBV6-3 with TRBJ1-6; D remains ambiguous. Sample: peripheral blood, taken on day 0 of AZD1222 vaccination. CDR3 amino acids: CASSYVGAENSPLHF. CDR3 coding DNA: TGTGCCAGCAGTTACGTGGGTGCCGAGAATTCACCCCTCCACTTT.